This passage covers 31 T cell receptor beta chains from one sample sequenced in a study of cytomegalovirus exposure and HLA in healthy donors. Some clones are missing from TCRdb's copy, which holds only in-frame ones; the method was immunoSEQ multiplex PCR. The sample holds about 120,000 clones; more than 70% are singletons and the top ten take around 2%. Sample: PBMCs. These receptors were obtained from a woman aged 18-30 years in good health and CMV-seronegative.

The J gene is TRBJ1-4, the V gene TRBV4-2; a weak D match, TRBD1 (6 bases). The CDR3 length is 16 residues. V lost 0 bases, J lost 6 bases, and 14 bases lay in between. Germline V gene data show CDR1 as LGHNA and CDR2 as YNFKEQ. CDR3 sequence: CASSQDPGALYEKLFF. Here the CDR3 DNA reads TGTGCCAGCAGCCAAGATCCAGGGGCCCTCTATGAAAAACTGTTTTTT.

The chain has TRBV5-1 and TRBJ2-3; TRBD2 matches at 8 bases. V shed 3 bases and J 4 bases; nucleotides not matched to a gene: 7. The germline V gene encodes CDR1 SGHRS and CDR2 YFSETQ. The CDR3 length is 15 residues. CDR3 in DNA: TGCGCCAGCAGCTCCTCAGCGGGAGTGGCAGATACGCAGTATTTT. It yields the protein CASSSSAGVADTQYF. Using reference TRBV5-1 and TRBJ2-3 for the parts outside the CDR3, the full variable domain is KAGVTQTPRYLIKTRGQQVTLSCSPISGHRSVSWYQQTPGQGLQFLFEYFSETQRNKGNFPGRFSGRQFSNSRSEMNVSTLELGDSALYLCASSSSAGVADTQYFGPGTRLTVL.

The chain is built from TRBV21-1 and TRBJ1-5; the table assigns TRBD1, which was not confirmed against the DNA. TRBV21-1 is tagged as a pseudogene. CDR3 length: 15 amino acids. Here the CDR3 DNA reads TGTGCCAGCAGACCGGGACAGGGGGAAAAGCAGCCCCAGCATTTT. It yields the protein CASRPGQGEKQPQHF.

The J gene is TRBJ2-2, the V gene TRBV5-1; TRBD2 aligns across 9 bases. The CDR3 sequence is 16 residues long. The V and J ends lost 4 bases and 4 bases, in that order; junction bases with no gene match: 8. Per the germline V gene, CDR1 is SGHRS and CDR2 is YFSETQ. As DNA, the CDR3 is TGCGCCAGCAGCCCCCCGGGACTAGCTTCCACCGGGGAGCTGTTTTTT. Residues: CASSPPGLASTGELFF.

The chain uses TRBV7-9 and TRBJ1-6, with D uncertain. The CDR3 totals 15 residues. The germline gives CDR1 SEHNR, CDR2 FQNEAQ (reference sequence). V was cut by 0 bases and J by 8 bases, with 11 bases left in between. The CDR3 DNA is TGTGCCAGCAGCTTAGCGAGCGTCCGAGATTCACCCCTCCACTTT. This sequence encodes CASSLASVRDSPLHF.

This clone was counted a single time. This rearrangement joins TRBV15 to TRBJ2-2; tentatively, D is TRBD1 (6 bases). Looked up from germline, CDR1 is LNHNV and CDR2 is YYDKDF (reference sequence). The CDR3 runs to 16 residues. The germline V and J ends were trimmed by 8 bases and 1 base, with 17 bases remaining between them. This chain's CDR3 is CATYRLRGRNTGELFF. DNA for the CDR3: TGTGCCACCTATAGGCTAAGGGGGAGGAACACCGGGGAGCTGTTTTTT.

J is TRBJ2-4 and V is TRBV5-8; a weak D match, TRBD2 (6 bases). Germline CDR1 and CDR2: SGHTS and YDEGEE. V lost 2 bases to trimming and J lost 3 bases, with 18 bases between them. This CDR3 has 17 amino acids. Here the CDR3 DNA reads TGTGCCAGCAGCTTAACGGGTGGAGGGTCCGGCAAAAACATTCAGTACTTC. It specifies CASSLTGGGSGKNIQYF.

The V and J genes are TRBV6-5 and TRBJ2-1, with 11 bases aligning to TRBD2. Trimming took 6 bases from V and 4 from J; bases not matched to a gene: 5. The CDR3 has 15 amino acids. Looked up from germline, CDR1 is MNHEY and CDR2 is SVGAGI. In DNA form, the CDR3 reads TGTGCCAGCAGGAGACTAGCGGGACCGTACAATGAGCAGTTCTTC. Translated: CASRRLAGPYNEQFF.

V and J are TRBV4-3 and TRBJ1-1, with a tentative D call TRBD1 (5 bases). Between the trimmed V and J ends, which lost 1 base and 11 bases, there was a span of 20 bases. The CDR3 spans 15 residues. CDR1 is LGHNA, CDR2 YSLEER, per germline. CDR3 coding DNA: TGCGCCAGCAGCCAAGTACTCCGACAGCACAGTGGGGCTTTCTTT. As protein: CASSQVLRQHSGAFF.

The chain recombines TRBV5-4 with TRBJ2-7; 7 nucleotides match TRBD2. The V segment lost 4 bases and the J segment 0 bases; nucleotides outside the gene matches: 4. There are 14 residues in the CDR3. From germline, CDR1 is SGHNT and CDR2 YYREEE (reference sequence). The CDR3 bases are TGTGCCAGCAGCCATCCTAGCGGCTCCTACGAGCAGTACTTC. It codes for CASSHPSGSYEQYF.

This chain joins TRBV27 and TRBJ1-2; D perhaps matches TRBD1 (5 bases). Per germline, CDR1 MNHEY and CDR2 SMNVEV (reference sequence). The CDR3 has 13 residues. V lost 2 bases and J 3 bases, leaving 7 bases between the germline ends. The CDR3 DNA reads as TGTGCCAGCAGTTTAGTAGGGGACTATGGCTACACCTTC. Translating it yields CASSLVGDYGYTF.

The genes are TRBV28 and TRBJ2-1; weak D call: TRBD2 (6 bases). The CDR3 is 12 residues long. V lost 7 bases and J 9 bases, leaving 13 bases between the germline ends. Germline V CDR1 and CDR2: MDHEN, SYDVKM. Here the CDR3 DNA reads TGTGCCAGCACTTTCGGGGGTGGTGAGCAGTTCTTC. Translation gives CASTFGGGEQFF. Full variable domain (remainder filled in from reference TRBV28 and TRBJ2-1): DVKVTQSSRYLVKRTGEKVFLECVQDMDHENMFWYRQDPGLGLRLIYFSYDVKMKEKGDIPEGYSVSREKKERFSLILESASTNQTSMYLCASTFGGGEQFFGPGTRLTVL.

This clone was seen a single time. The rearrangement links TRBV19 to TRBJ1-2, with 8 bases matching TRBD1. CDR3 length: 14 residues. V trimming: 7 bases; J trimming: 0 bases; junction bases outside the gene matches: 4. The V gene's germline CDR1 is LNHDA and CDR2 SQIVND (reference sequence). CDR3 sequence reads: CASTHRGANYGYTF. Written as DNA, the CDR3 is TGTGCCAGTACCCACAGGGGGGCTAACTATGGCTACACCTTC.

This rearrangement joins TRBV7-9 to TRBJ2-1; TRBD1 agrees at 8 bases. CDR1 is SEHNR and CDR2 is FQNEAQ in the germline V gene (reference sequence). J lost 6 bases, V lost 6 bases, and 4 bases had no gene match. CDR3 length equals 13 residues. CDR3 protein: CASRGRGLNEQFF. CDR3 sequence (DNA): TGTGCCAGCAGGGGCAGGGGGCTCAATGAGCAGTTCTTC. Together with reference TRBV7-9 and TRBJ2-1, the CDR3 gives the full variable domain: DTGVSQNPRHKITKRGQNVTFRCDPISEHNRLYWYRQTLGQGPEFLTYFQNEAQLEKSRLLSDRFSAERPKGSFSTLEIQRTEQGDSAMYLCASRGRGLNEQFFGPGTRLTVL.

V and J are TRBV19 and TRBJ1-1, with a possible D match to TRBD1 (5 bases). Germline CDR1 LNHDA, CDR2 SQIVND (reference sequence). V was cut by 8 bases and J by 11 bases, with 18 bases left in between. The CDR3 is 12 amino acids. The CDR3 region is CASQLVGEPAFF. The CDR3 nucleotides read TGTGCCAGTCAATTAGTAGGGGAACCCGCTTTCTTT.

The chain couples TRBV4-1 to TRBJ2-5; TRBD1 aligns across 7 bases. Germline V gene sequence: CDR1 MGHRA, CDR2 YSYEKL. The CDR3 has 18 amino acids. V was pared by 0 bases and J by 7 bases, with 17 bases of the junction left unmatched. CDR3 protein: CASSQEPADTGAGVTQYF. DNA for the CDR3: TGCGCCAGCAGCCAAGAGCCAGCCGACACAGGGGCCGGTGTGACCCAGTACTTC.

This clone occurred once. The chain recombines TRBV27 with TRBJ2-3, with a weak D call TRBD1 (6 bases). V lost 0 bases to trimming and J lost 4 bases, with 14 bases between them. The CDR3 contains 16 residues. Germline V gives CDR1 MNHEY, CDR2 SMNVEV (reference sequence). The CDR3 DNA reads TGTGCCAGCAGTTTATCGGCACAGGGTTGGGCAGATACGCAGTATTTT. It codes for CASSLSAQGWADTQYF.

The chain has TRBV7-9 and TRBJ1-4; TRBD1 is a possible D gene (5 bases). The CDR3 contains 15 residues. The germline V and J ends were trimmed by 5 bases and 6 bases, with 16 bases remaining between them. Looked up from germline, CDR1 is SEHNR and CDR2 is FQNEAQ (reference sequence). CDR3: CASSQRRGNDEKLFF. CDR3 in DNA: TGTGCCAGCAGCCAAAGGAGGGGTAATGATGAAAAACTGTTTTTT.

V usage is TRBV4-2 and J usage is TRBJ2-5, with 10 bases identical to TRBD2. The CDR3 contains 16 residues. J gave up 9 bases and V 1 base, and 11 bases lay outside the gene matches. CDR1 is LGHNA, CDR2 YNFKEQ, per germline. The CDR3 spells CASSQGPAGGGRAQYF. The CDR3 nucleotides read TGTGCCAGCAGCCAAGGTCCAGCGGGGGGGGGCAGGGCCCAGTACTTC.

V and J are TRBV28 and TRBJ1-4; D unclear. This CDR3 region has 13 residues. Trimming pared 5 bases from V and 5 bases from J, leaving 9 bases between. From germline, CDR1 is MDHEN and CDR2 SYDVKM. CDR3 coding DNA: TGTGCCAGCAGTAACTCGGGGAATGAAAAACTGTTTTTT. Its translation: CASSNSGNEKLFF.

The gene calls are TRBV15 and TRBJ1-5, with D uncertain. Germline CDR1 is LNHNV and CDR2 is YYDKDF (reference sequence). The CDR3 extends over 14 amino acids. V was pared by 3 bases and J by 2 bases, with 8 bases between. The CDR3 protein is CATSREMGNQPQHF. CDR3 nucleotides: TGTGCCACCAGCAGGGAGATGGGCAATCAGCCCCAGCATTTT.

The rearrangement links TRBV7-2 to TRBJ1-1; D is unclear. V lost 0 bases and J 2 bases, leaving 4 bases between the germline ends. Per germline, CDR1 SGHTA and CDR2 FQGNSA. The CDR3 is 13 residues long. The CDR3 spells CASSLARNTEAFF. CDR3 bases: TGTGCCAGCAGCTTAGCCAGAAACACTGAAGCTTTCTTT.

The chain uses TRBV4-3 and TRBJ2-1, with TRBD2 matching 8 bases. J lost 5 bases, V lost 0 bases, and 9 bases had no gene match. CDR1 and CDR2 (germline): LGHNA, YSLEER. The CDR3 loop spans 17 amino acids. The CDR3 nucleotides read TGCGCCAGCAGCCAAGATCCCCTGGGACTAGTGAACAATGAGCAGTTCTTC. Translating gives CASSQDPLGLVNNEQFF.

This clone was counted a single time. The chain joins TRBV2 to TRBJ2-3; D perhaps matches TRBD2 (7 bases). The V end lost 4 bases, the J end lost 3 bases, and 14 bases lay between the germline ends. CDR1 SNHLY and CDR2 FYNNEI come from the germline V gene. This CDR3 region has 15 residues. The CDR3 nucleotides are TGTGCCAGCAGTGGTCTAGAGGGGGGGACAGATACGCAGTATTTT. Translation gives CASSGLEGGTDTQYF.

This clone was seen just once. CDR3 sequence reads: CASSLTWTPDTEAFF. CDR3 bases: TGTGCCAGCAGCTTAACCTGGACACCTGACACTGAAGCTTTCTTT. The rearrangement joins TRBV7-3 to TRBJ1-1; possibly TRBD1 for D (5 bases). V was trimmed by 0 bases and J by 3 bases, leaving 11 bases between them. There are 15 residues in the CDR3. The germline gives CDR1 SGHTA, CDR2 FQGTGA.

The rearrangement links TRBV7-9 to TRBJ2-3; TRBD2 might be the D (5 bases). Germline assignment: CDR1 SEHNR and CDR2 FQNEAQ (reference sequence). V lost 5 bases to trimming and J lost 1 base, with 13 bases between them. The CDR3 runs to 15 residues. CDR3 in amino acids: CASSPRFGGTDTQYF. The CDR3 DNA reads TGTGCCAGCAGCCCAAGGTTCGGGGGCACAGATACGCAGTATTTT.

The chain has TRBV7-8 and TRBJ1-5; 8 nucleotides line up with TRBD1. Germline V gene data show CDR1 as SGHVS and CDR2 as FQNEAQ. J was trimmed by 6 bases and V by 4 bases; bases with no gene match: 8. CDR3 length equals 15 residues. In DNA, the CDR3 is TGTGCCAGCAGCTCTTGGACAGGGATGGGTCAGCCCCAGCATTTT. The encoded protein is CASSSWTGMGQPQHF.

The chain links TRBV5-1 to TRBJ2-5; TRBD1 matches 9 bases. CDR1 and CDR2 (germline): SGHRS, YFSETQ. CDR3 length equals 14 residues. The J segment lost 7 bases and the V segment lost 5 bases, leaving 9 bases of the junction unmatched. In DNA form, the CDR3 reads TGCGCCAGCAGTCCGGGACAGGGTGGCGTGACCCAGTACTTC. This sequence encodes CASSPGQGGVTQYF.

The chain combines TRBV18 with TRBJ1-1, with D uncertain. CDR3 length equals 13 residues. V lost 2 bases and J 2 bases, leaving 6 bases between the germline ends. Looked up from germline, CDR1 is KGHSH and CDR2 is LQKENI. CDR3 loop: CASSPKQNTEAFF. The CDR3, as DNA: TGTGCCAGCTCACCAAAACAAAACACTGAAGCTTTCTTT.

The chain carries TRBV4-3 and TRBJ1-2, with a tentative D call TRBD1 (5 bases). The CDR3 is made up of 18 amino acids. CDR1 and CDR2 from the germline V gene are LGHNA and YSLEER. The V gene lost 0 bases and the J gene lost 0 bases, with 17 bases spanning the gap. The CDR3 nucleotides read TGCGCCAGCAGCCAAGATAGTTCATTGGGGGGATCTAACTATGGCTACACCTTC. Amino acids: CASSQDSSLGGSNYGYTF.

The chain joins TRBV15 to TRBJ2-4, with 16 bases aligning to TRBD2. Germline V CDR1 and CDR2: LNHNV, YYDKDF (reference sequence). This CDR3 spans 17 amino acids. V was clipped by 3 bases and J by 7 bases; unmatched bases: 6. The CDR3 here is CATSRGLAGGSGNIQYF. The CDR3, as DNA: TGTGCCACCAGCAGGGGACTAGCGGGGGGGAGTGGGAACATTCAGTACTTC. Together with reference TRBV15 and TRBJ2-4, the CDR3 gives the full variable domain: DAMVIQNPRYQVTQFGKPVTLSCSQTLNHNVMYWYQQKSSQAPKLLFHYYDKDFNNEADTPDNFQSRRPNTSFCFLDIRSPGLGDTAMYLCATSRGLAGGSGNIQYFGAGTRLSVL.